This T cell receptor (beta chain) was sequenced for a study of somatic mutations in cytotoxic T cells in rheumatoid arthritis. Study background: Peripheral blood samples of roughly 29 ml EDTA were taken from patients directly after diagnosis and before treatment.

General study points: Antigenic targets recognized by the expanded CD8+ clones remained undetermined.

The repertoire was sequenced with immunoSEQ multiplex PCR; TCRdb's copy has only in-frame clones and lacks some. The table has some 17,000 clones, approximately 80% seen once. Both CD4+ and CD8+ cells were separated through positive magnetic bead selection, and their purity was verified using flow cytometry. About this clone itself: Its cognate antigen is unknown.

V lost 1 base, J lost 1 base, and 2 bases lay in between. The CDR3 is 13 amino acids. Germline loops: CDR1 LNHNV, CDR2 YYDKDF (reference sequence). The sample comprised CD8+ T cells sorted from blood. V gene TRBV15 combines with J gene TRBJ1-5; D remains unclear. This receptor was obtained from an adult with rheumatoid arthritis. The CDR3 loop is CATSRVSNQPQHF. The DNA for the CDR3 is TGTGCCACCAGCAGAGTAAGCAATCAGCCCCAGCATTTT.